These 22 T cell receptor beta chains came from one sample sequenced in a study of molecular identifiers for immune sequencing clone quantification (dated by TCRdb to 2017 to 2018). Preparation of the library involved PCR. Reads for this sample came from a NextSeq 500. TCRdb reran the public reads through fastp at Q25 and MiXCR, keeping productive beta chains. For every CDR3 protein sequence, its rows merge into one entry that carries the most common genes and DNA. The sample data list approximately 590,000 distinct CDR3 sequences, and 25% of these were observed just once. The top ten constitute about 0.78% of the sample. Sequencing was done on a sample of naive CD8+ T cells from blood, with Jurkat cell RNA spiked in. This sample's cell subset or site label indicates: FACS-sorted CD8+CD4-CCR7+CD45RA+ naive T cells. Receptor source: a human donor in good health. Some libraries in this study had Jurkat cell RNA spiked in.

This clonotype has ten or more counts. The J gene is TRBJ1-1, the V gene TRBV12-3 or TRBV12-4; 7 bases are a match to TRBD1. CDR3 length: 15 amino acids. V gave up 6 bases and J gave up 0 bases; unmatched junction bases: 7. The CDR3 bases are TGTGCCAGCAGAAACCCCGGACAGGTGAACACTGAAGCTTTCTTT. This sequence encodes CASRNPGQVNTEAFF.

For this clonotype: A much larger clone sits a single nucleotide away, making a read error possible. V usage is TRBV28 and J usage is TRBJ1-1; tentatively, D is TRBD1 (5 bases). The V gene lost 7 bases and the J gene lost 6 bases, with 24 bases spanning the gap. The CDR3 spans 16 residues. Germline CDR1 is MDHEN and CDR2 is SYDVKM. The CDR3 is CASTQDEAGSRAEAFF. CDR3 nucleotide sequence: TGTGCCAGCACTCAAGATGAGGCAGGGTCTAGGGCTGAAGCTTTCTTT.

V gene TRBV7-9 combines with J gene TRBJ2-7, with D tentatively TRBD1 (6 bases). The CDR3 is 16 amino acids. CDR1 SEHNR and CDR2 FQNEAQ come from the germline V gene (reference sequence). The V end lost 5 bases, the J end lost 0 bases, and 17 bases lay between the germline ends. The CDR3 DNA reads as TGTGCCAGCAGCCCGACGACAGGAAAAAACTCCTACGAGCAGTACTTC. Its translation is CASSPTTGKNSYEQYF.

This clonotype was seen once. A read error is possible here, since a much larger clone lies one base away. This chain links TRBV28 with TRBJ2-4; 7 positions match TRBD1. The V segment lost 8 bases and the J segment 5 bases; nucleotides outside the gene matches: 12. The CDR3 totals 15 residues. Germline V CDR1 and CDR2: MDHEN, SYDVKM. CDR3 DNA: TGTGCCAGCTGCTATGAAGGGGGCGCCGAAAACATTCAGTACTTC. Protein product: CASCYEGGAENIQYF.

This clonotype was seen many times. The chain has TRBV5-1 and TRBJ2-7; D not resolved. Germline V gene sequence: CDR1 SGHRS, CDR2 YFSETQ. V gave up 0 bases and J gave up 3 bases, with 19 bases separating them. This CDR3 contains 17 residues. The CDR3 protein is CASSLASLDPNHYEQYF. The CDR3 bases are TGCGCCAGCAGCTTGGCCTCCCTGGACCCGAACCACTACGAGCAGTACTTC.

This clonotype was detected ten times or more. This chain uses TRBV4-1 with TRBJ1-1; D perhaps matches TRBD1 (6 bases). The CDR3 covers 12 residues. The V end was cut by 3 bases, the J end by 12 bases, with 14 bases between. CDR1 is MGHRA and CDR2 is YSYEKL in the germline V gene. The CDR3 DNA is TGCGCCAGCAGCCAGGCGGGACAAGTCCCTTTCTTT. This translates into CASSQAGQVPFF.

V is TRBV5-1 and J is TRBJ2-7, with D maybe TRBD1 (6 bases). The CDR3 contains 14 residues. The V gene lost 4 bases and the J gene lost 0 bases, with 11 bases spanning the gap. Germline values: CDR1 SGHRS, CDR2 YFSETQ. CDR3 nucleotide sequence: TGCGCCAGCAGCACGGACAGTTTCTCCTACGAGCAGTACTTC. Its protein is CASSTDSFSYEQYF.

In this sample, this clonotype turned up a few times. The junction and the germline gene differ at one end; a read error may be behind it. V usage is TRBV7-7 and J usage is TRBJ2-5; D is possibly TRBD1 (6 bases). The CDR3 spans 15 residues. CDR1 SSHAT and CDR2 FNYEAQ come from the germline V gene (reference sequence). The CDR3, as DNA: TGTGCTAGCAGCTTAAGCTGGGGGCGTCGGGAGACCCAGTACTTC. Residues: CASSLSWGRRETQYF.

This clonotype was observed once. A much bigger clone sits one base away, suggesting this may be a read error. V usage is TRBV6-2 or TRBV6-3 and J usage is TRBJ2-1; D unclear. The length of the CDR3 is 11 residues. Germline assignment: CDR1 MNHEY and CDR2 SVGEGT. Written as DNA, the CDR3 is TGTGCCAGCAGTTTGTGGAATGGGCAGTTCTTC. This translates into CASSLWNGQFF.

This clonotype was picked up a small number of times. The chain couples TRBV12-3 or TRBV12-4 to TRBJ1-4; D is undetermined. This CDR3 region has 13 residues. V was cut by 1 base and J by 6 bases, with 6 bases left in between. CDR3 in DNA: TGTGCCAGCAGTTTAGTGGCGGATGAAAAACTGTTTTTT. This encodes CASSLVADEKLFF.

V usage is TRBV5-1 and J usage is TRBJ2-7; 8 bases match TRBD1. Trimming removed 0 bases from V and 5 bases from J; junction bases left unmatched: 7. The CDR3 covers 15 residues. Per germline, CDR1 SGHRS and CDR2 YFSETQ. The CDR3 DNA is TGCGCCAGCAGCTTGGGTGGCAGGGGGCTCGACGAGCAGTACTTC. Encoded protein: CASSLGGRGLDEQYF.

Many counts were recorded for this clonotype. V usage is TRBV27 and J usage is TRBJ1-1; the D gene is possibly TRBD1 (6 bases). Germline CDR1 reads MNHEY; CDR2 reads SMNVEV (reference sequence). V shed 1 base and J shed 5 bases, with 17 bases lying between them. CDR3 size: 16 residues. Here the CDR3 reads CASSLLLPQGRTEAFF. The CDR3 nucleotides read TGTGCCAGCAGTTTATTGCTCCCACAGGGTCGAACTGAAGCTTTCTTT.

The rearrangement links TRBV6-9 to TRBJ2-3; the D call may be TRBD1 or TRBD2 (5 bases each). Looked up from germline, CDR1 is MNHGY and CDR2 is SVAAGI. Trimming took 5 bases from V and 6 from J, leaving 21 bases between them. This CDR3 comprises 16 residues. CDR3 in amino acids: CASSHTPGTLSDTQYF. CDR3 sequence (DNA): TGTGCCAGCAGTCACACGCCGGGGACGCTGTCGGATACGCAGTATTTT.

This clonotype was counted many times. The chain carries TRBV19 and TRBJ1-5; no firm D call. The CDR3 sequence is 12 residues long. Germline values: CDR1 LNHDA, CDR2 SQIVND (reference sequence). V shed 8 bases and J shed 2 bases, with 7 bases lying between them. CDR3 sequence reads: CASGWGNQPQHF. Here the CDR3 DNA reads TGTGCCAGTGGCTGGGGCAATCAGCCCCAGCATTTT. The variable domain in full, completed from reference TRBV19 and TRBJ1-5, reads DGGITQSPKYLFRKEGQNVTLSCEQNLNHDAMYWYRQDPGQGLRLIYYSQIVNDFQKGDIAEGYSVSREKKESFPLTVTSAQKNPTAFYLCASGWGNQPQHFGDGTRLSIL.

As concerns this clonotype: A much more abundant neighbour one base away suggests this may be a read error. The genes are TRBV12-3 or TRBV12-4 and TRBJ1-4; no clear D gene. The CDR3 runs 14 residues. CDR3 protein: CASSLGPTNEKLLF. CDR3 coding DNA: TGTGCCAGCAGTTTAGGACCAACTAATGAAAAACTGCTTTTT.

As regards this clonotype: This clone may be a read error of a much larger clone one base away. No conserved phenylalanine or tryptophan ends this CDR3, so it is likely a read error. The chain couples TRBV2 to TRBJ1-1, with TRBD1 as a possible D gene (5 bases). In germline, CDR1 is SNHLY, CDR2 FYNNEI. V was trimmed by 6 bases and J by 1 base, leaving 15 bases between them. This CDR3 has 15 residues. CDR3 loop: CASSAPGLQNTEAFL. The CDR3 region has the DNA TGTGCCAGCAGCGCTCCGGGACTCCAGAACACTGAAGCTTTCCTT.

This chain connects TRBV29-1 to TRBJ2-5; 14 nucleotides agree with TRBD2. Germline V gives CDR1 SQVTM, CDR2 ANQGSEA. The CDR3 spans 15 residues. Unmatched junction bases numbered 12, after V lost 6 bases and J lost 9 bases. For the CDR3, the DNA is TGCAGCGTCGGAGGACTAGCGGGAGGTAGAGCGCCCCAGTACTTC. Translating it yields CSVGGLAGGRAPQYF.

This clonotype was counted ten times or more. This chain links TRBV29-1 with TRBJ1-1; TRBD1 aligns across 7 bases. V was clipped by 7 bases and J by 7 bases; unmatched bases: 3. Per the germline V gene, CDR1 is SQVTM and CDR2 is ANQGSEA. The CDR3 is made up of 10 amino acids. CDR3 protein: CSARDSEAFF. The CDR3 region has the DNA TGCAGCGCCCGGGACAGTGAAGCTTTCTTT.

The rearrangement uses TRBV6-5 and TRBJ2-7; 8 bases are a match to TRBD1. The germline V gene has CDR1 MNHEY and CDR2 SVGAGI. V trimming: 6 bases; J trimming: 6 bases; junction bases outside the gene matches: 7. The CDR3 loop spans 13 amino acids. The CDR3 DNA is TGTGCCAGCAGATTACTTGACAGGGGCGAGCAGTACTTC. It is translated as CASRLLDRGEQYF.

This clonotype was observed a handful of times. The rearrangement joins TRBV19 to TRBJ2-5; TRBD2 agrees at 10 bases. V gave up 5 bases and J gave up 4 bases; unmatched junction bases: 4. CDR1 and CDR2 (germline): LNHDA, SQIVND (reference sequence). CDR3 length equals 14 residues. The DNA of the CDR3 is TGTGCCAGTAGTCCAATAGCGGGAGGAGAGACCCAGTACTTC. This codes for CASSPIAGGETQYF.

This clonotype was counted many times. The gene calls are TRBV11-2 and TRBJ2-3; possible D gene TRBD1, 5 bases. Germline CDR1 SGHAT, CDR2 FQNNGV. Trimming took 5 bases from V and 6 from J, leaving 18 bases between them. The CDR3 has 15 residues. The CDR3 nucleotides read TGTGCCAGCAGCCCGCCCCCCAGGGAAGGTGATACGCAGTATTTT. This sequence encodes CASSPPPREGDTQYF.

This rearrangement joins TRBV30 to TRBJ2-3; D is undetermined. The germline V gene has CDR1 GTSNPN and CDR2 SVGIG (reference sequence). V lost 0 bases, J lost 5 bases, and 0 bases lay in between. The CDR3 extends over 10 amino acids. The CDR3 spells CAWSVDTQYF. CDR3 bases: TGTGCCTGGAGTGTAGATACGCAGTATTTT.